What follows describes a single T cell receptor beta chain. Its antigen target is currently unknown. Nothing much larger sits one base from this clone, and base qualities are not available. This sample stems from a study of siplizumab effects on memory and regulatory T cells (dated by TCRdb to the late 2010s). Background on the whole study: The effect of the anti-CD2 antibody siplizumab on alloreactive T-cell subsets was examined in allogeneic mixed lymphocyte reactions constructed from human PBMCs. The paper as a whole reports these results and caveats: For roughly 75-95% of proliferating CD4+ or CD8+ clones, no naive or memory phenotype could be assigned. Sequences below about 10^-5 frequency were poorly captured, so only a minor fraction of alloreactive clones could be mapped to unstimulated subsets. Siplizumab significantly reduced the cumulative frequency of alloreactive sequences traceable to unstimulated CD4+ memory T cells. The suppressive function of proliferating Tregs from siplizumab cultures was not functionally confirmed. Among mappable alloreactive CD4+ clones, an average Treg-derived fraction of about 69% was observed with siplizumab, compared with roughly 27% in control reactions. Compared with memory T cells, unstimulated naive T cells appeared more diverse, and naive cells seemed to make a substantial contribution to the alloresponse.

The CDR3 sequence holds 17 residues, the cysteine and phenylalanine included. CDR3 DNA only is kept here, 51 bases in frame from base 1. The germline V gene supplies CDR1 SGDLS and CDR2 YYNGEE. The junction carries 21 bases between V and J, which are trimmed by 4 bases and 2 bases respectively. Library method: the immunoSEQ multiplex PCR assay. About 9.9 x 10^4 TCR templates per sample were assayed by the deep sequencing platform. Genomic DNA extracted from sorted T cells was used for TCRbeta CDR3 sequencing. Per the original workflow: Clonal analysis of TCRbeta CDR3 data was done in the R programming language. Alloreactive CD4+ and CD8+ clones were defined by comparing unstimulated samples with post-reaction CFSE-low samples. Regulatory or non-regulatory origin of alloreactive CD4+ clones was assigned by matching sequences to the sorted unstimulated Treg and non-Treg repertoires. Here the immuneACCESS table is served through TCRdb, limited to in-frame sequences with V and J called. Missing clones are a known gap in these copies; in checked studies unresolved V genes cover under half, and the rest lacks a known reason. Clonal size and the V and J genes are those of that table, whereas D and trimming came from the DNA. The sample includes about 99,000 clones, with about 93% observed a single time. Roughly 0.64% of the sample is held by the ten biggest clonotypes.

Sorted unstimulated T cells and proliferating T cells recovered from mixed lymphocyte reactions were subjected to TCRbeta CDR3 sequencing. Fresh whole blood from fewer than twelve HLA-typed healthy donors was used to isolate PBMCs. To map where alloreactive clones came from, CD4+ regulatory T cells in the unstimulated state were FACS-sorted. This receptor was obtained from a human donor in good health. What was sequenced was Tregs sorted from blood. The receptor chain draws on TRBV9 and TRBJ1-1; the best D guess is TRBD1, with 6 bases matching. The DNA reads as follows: TGTGCCAGCAGCCCACTGAGGGGGTGGATGAAAAACACTGAAGCTTTCTTT. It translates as CASSPLRGWMKNTEAFF.